These T cell receptor beta chains were read from a single sample in a study of blood T cell repertoires in COVID-19. Clones were read by immunoSEQ multiplex PCR, and TCRdb kept only the in-frame ones, dropping some. The data show approximately 210,000 clones, with over 80% seen just once and 0.9% to 0.95% held by the top ten. The sample was peripheral blood. These TCRs come from a man aged 55 to 70 with COVID-19, enrolled during active disease. The CDR3 runs from the conserved cysteine through the conserved F or W. Fields, in order: V gene, J gene, clone size, D gene, CDR3 length, CDR3 DNA, CDR3 protein. The D gene is left open where the match is weak. Only part of the rows carry a size: once, few, many, or a class if the clone is expanded.

>TRBV2|TRBJ2-1|.|.|15
TGTGCCAGCAGTGAGGTGGGCGGAGGGAGGAATGAGCAGTTCTTC
CASSEVGGGRNEQFF
>TRBV12-5|TRBJ1-3|.|.|15
TGTGCTAGTGGTTTGGTACGGGGTTTCGGAAACACCATATATTTT
CASGLVRGFGNTIYF
>TRBV7-8|TRBJ1-3|.|.|14
TGTGCCAGCAGCAAGGAGCCGGCTGGAAACACCATATATTTT
CASSKEPAGNTIYF
>TRBV25-1|TRBJ2-2|.|TRBD1|15
TGTGCCAGCAGTGATCAAGGGACAGGGTTCGGGGAGCTGTTTTTT
CASSDQGTGFGELFF
>TRBV7-3|TRBJ2-2|few|TRBD1|15
TGTGCCAGCAGCCACACAGGGGCCAACACCGGGGAGCTGTTTTTT
CASSHTGANTGELFF
>TRBV5-6|TRBJ2-7|.|TRBD1|13
TGTGCCAGCAGCCGACAGGGTAGAGACGAGCAGTACTTC
CASSRQGRDEQYF
>TRBV20-1|TRBJ1-1|.|.|11
TGCAGTGCTTATAGGGGCACTGAAGCTTTCTTT
CSAYRGTEAFF
>TRBV29-1|TRBJ2-7|.|TRBD1|12
TGCAGCGTACCGGGACAGGGCTACGAGCAGTACTTC
CSVPGQGYEQYF
>TRBV6-6|TRBJ2-1|.|TRBD2|16
TGTGCCAGCAGATCCGCGGTAGCGGGGGGCTACAATGAGCAGTTCTTC
CASRSAVAGGYNEQFF
>TRBV5-1|TRBJ2-3|.|.|14
TGCGCCAGCAGCTTGGGTCTCGAGACAGATACGCAGTATTTT
CASSLGLETDTQYF
>TRBV10-3|TRBJ2-2|.|TRBD1|13
TGTGCCATCAGCGACAGGGAAACCGGGGAGCTGTTTTTT
CAISDRETGELFF
>TRBV7-9|TRBJ1-1|few|.|12
TGTGCCAGCGACAGAATGAACACTGAAGCTTTCTTT
CASDRMNTEAFF
>TRBV25-1|TRBJ1-1|.|.|13
TGTGCCAGCAGTGTGTGGCAGAACACTGAAGCTTTCTTT
CASSVWQNTEAFF
>TRBV5-4|TRBJ2-2|.|TRBD2|18
TGTGCCAGCAGCAAGGACGTCACATTAGCGGGAGGCACCGGGGAGCTGTTTTTT
CASSKDVTLAGGTGELFF
>TRBV30|TRBJ2-7|.|.|12
TGTGCCCAAGGACAGAACTCCTACGAGCAGTACTTC
CAQGQNSYEQYF
>TRBV29-1|TRBJ1-1|once|.|12
TGCAGCGTAAAAAATGTGGAGACTGAAGCTTTCTTT
CSVKNVETEAFF